The rows below give T cell receptor beta chains drawn from one sample of a study of monozygotic twins with inflammatory bowel disease. Following a re-call of the 5' RACE reads, TCRdb has one entry per CDR3 protein and lacks DNA. The specimen's table records approximately 400,000 distinct CDR3 sequences. Source material: blood. The receptors were sampled from a human donor with ulcerative colitis or Crohn's disease, or a healthy co-twin of an affected twin (not recorded which). CDR3s include the opening cysteine and the closing phenylalanine or tryptophan. The order of the fields is V gene, J gene, CDR3 protein.

V gene: TRBV5-1; J gene: TRBJ2-5; CDR3 protein: CASSLEASGGRGAQYF
V gene: TRBV3-1; J gene: TRBJ2-7; CDR3 protein: CASSPYRDSYEQYF
V gene: TRBV7-9; J gene: TRBJ2-3; CDR3 protein: CASSRSGGTDTQYF
V gene: TRBV4-3; J gene: TRBJ2-1; CDR3 protein: CASSQAPSGSRGGDEQFF
V gene: TRBV15; J gene: TRBJ2-3; CDR3 protein: CATSGYKGTQYF
V gene: TRBV5-4; J gene: TRBJ2-1; CDR3 protein: CASSLPTSAGDEQFF
V gene: TRBV27; J gene: TRBJ1-5; CDR3 protein: CASSVAGNQPQHF
V gene: TRBV5-1; J gene: TRBJ2-7; CDR3 protein: CASSLDWGGEQYF
V gene: TRBV6-5; J gene: TRBJ2-5; CDR3 protein: CASSYAQMGGETQYF
V gene: TRBV29-1; J gene: TRBJ1-1; CDR3 protein: CSVGRPTEAFF
V gene: TRBV19; J gene: TRBJ2-1; CDR3 protein: CASSMLGSYNEQFF
V gene: TRBV20-1; J gene: TRBJ2-7; CDR3 protein: CSARASGRFYEQYF
V gene: TRBV3-1; J gene: TRBJ1-1; CDR3 protein: CASSQGSGLRTEAFF
V gene: TRBV9; J gene: TRBJ2-5; CDR3 protein: CASSVAAVQETQYF
V gene: TRBV5-4; J gene: TRBJ2-7; CDR3 protein: CASSSGQGKRYEQYF
V gene: TRBV12-3/TRBV12-4; J gene: TRBJ2-2; CDR3 protein: CASSLRWTSGQGFGELFF
V gene: TRBV7-9; J gene: TRBJ2-2; CDR3 protein: CASEGTSGRMNTGELFF
V gene: TRBV7-9; J gene: TRBJ2-7; CDR3 protein: CASSLGGSSDEQYF
V gene: TRBV2; J gene: TRBJ2-3; CDR3 protein: CASSPGTSKSTDTQYF
V gene: TRBV11-3; J gene: TRBJ1-2; CDR3 protein: CASSLRDRPRYTF
V gene: TRBV7-6; J gene: TRBJ2-1; CDR3 protein: CASSLRGSGRAPNEQFF
V gene: TRBV20-1; J gene: TRBJ1-5; CDR3 protein: CSASTPGLPGQPQHF
V gene: TRBV18; J gene: TRBJ1-5; CDR3 protein: CASSPSAGAGQPQHF
V gene: TRBV27; J gene: TRBJ1-2; CDR3 protein: CASSSWQGYGYTF
V gene: TRBV7-2; J gene: TRBJ2-5; CDR3 protein: CASRFPGQGGKETQYF
V gene: TRBV7-2; J gene: TRBJ2-1; CDR3 protein: CASGGLAGGQEQFF
V gene: TRBV5-1; J gene: TRBJ2-7; CDR3 protein: CASSSPELKKTPGVYEQYF
V gene: TRBV30; J gene: TRBJ2-3; CDR3 protein: CAWSQDLGDTQYF
V gene: TRBV7-6; J gene: TRBJ2-1; CDR3 protein: CASSQGRTSGGGEQFF
V gene: TRBV15; J gene: TRBJ2-5; CDR3 protein: CATSRERKETQYF
V gene: TRBV15; J gene: TRBJ1-4; CDR3 protein: CATAPGGLGEKLFF
V gene: TRBV7-9; J gene: TRBJ2-3; CDR3 protein: CASTKKGATDTQYF
V gene: TRBV6-5; J gene: TRBJ2-7; CDR3 protein: CASSWETGSPLSSEQYF
V gene: TRBV6-8; J gene: TRBJ1-5; CDR3 protein: CASSYGFSTGRGAMDQPQHF
V gene: TRBV5-6; J gene: TRBJ1-3; CDR3 protein: CASSFSYRRALTGNTIYF
V gene: TRBV5-1; J gene: TRBJ2-3; CDR3 protein: CASSSGQVRTDTQYF
V gene: TRBV24-1; J gene: TRBJ1-5; CDR3 protein: CATSDGAGGFNQPQHF
V gene: TRBV10-3; J gene: TRBJ2-3; CDR3 protein: CAISERGGQADTQYF
V gene: TRBV20-1; J gene: TRBJ2-3; CDR3 protein: CSARGFDRSTDTQYF
V gene: TRBV20-1; J gene: TRBJ1-2; CDR3 protein: CSARDRGSSIYGYTF
V gene: TRBV7-2; J gene: TRBJ1-1; CDR3 protein: CASSLGWGASRTEAFF
V gene: TRBV14; J gene: TRBJ2-3; CDR3 protein: CASSMGEGSTDTQYF
V gene: TRBV7-9; J gene: TRBJ1-2; CDR3 protein: CASSLRTGTGRSDGYTF
V gene: TRBV5-5; J gene: TRBJ2-3; CDR3 protein: CASSPTWTLYTDTQYF
V gene: TRBV3-1; J gene: TRBJ1-4; CDR3 protein: CASSPGGPGSEKLFF
V gene: TRBV20-1; J gene: TRBJ1-1; CDR3 protein: CSARDLQGTNTEAFF
V gene: TRBV6-1; J gene: TRBJ2-5; CDR3 protein: CASRAGGQLQETQYF